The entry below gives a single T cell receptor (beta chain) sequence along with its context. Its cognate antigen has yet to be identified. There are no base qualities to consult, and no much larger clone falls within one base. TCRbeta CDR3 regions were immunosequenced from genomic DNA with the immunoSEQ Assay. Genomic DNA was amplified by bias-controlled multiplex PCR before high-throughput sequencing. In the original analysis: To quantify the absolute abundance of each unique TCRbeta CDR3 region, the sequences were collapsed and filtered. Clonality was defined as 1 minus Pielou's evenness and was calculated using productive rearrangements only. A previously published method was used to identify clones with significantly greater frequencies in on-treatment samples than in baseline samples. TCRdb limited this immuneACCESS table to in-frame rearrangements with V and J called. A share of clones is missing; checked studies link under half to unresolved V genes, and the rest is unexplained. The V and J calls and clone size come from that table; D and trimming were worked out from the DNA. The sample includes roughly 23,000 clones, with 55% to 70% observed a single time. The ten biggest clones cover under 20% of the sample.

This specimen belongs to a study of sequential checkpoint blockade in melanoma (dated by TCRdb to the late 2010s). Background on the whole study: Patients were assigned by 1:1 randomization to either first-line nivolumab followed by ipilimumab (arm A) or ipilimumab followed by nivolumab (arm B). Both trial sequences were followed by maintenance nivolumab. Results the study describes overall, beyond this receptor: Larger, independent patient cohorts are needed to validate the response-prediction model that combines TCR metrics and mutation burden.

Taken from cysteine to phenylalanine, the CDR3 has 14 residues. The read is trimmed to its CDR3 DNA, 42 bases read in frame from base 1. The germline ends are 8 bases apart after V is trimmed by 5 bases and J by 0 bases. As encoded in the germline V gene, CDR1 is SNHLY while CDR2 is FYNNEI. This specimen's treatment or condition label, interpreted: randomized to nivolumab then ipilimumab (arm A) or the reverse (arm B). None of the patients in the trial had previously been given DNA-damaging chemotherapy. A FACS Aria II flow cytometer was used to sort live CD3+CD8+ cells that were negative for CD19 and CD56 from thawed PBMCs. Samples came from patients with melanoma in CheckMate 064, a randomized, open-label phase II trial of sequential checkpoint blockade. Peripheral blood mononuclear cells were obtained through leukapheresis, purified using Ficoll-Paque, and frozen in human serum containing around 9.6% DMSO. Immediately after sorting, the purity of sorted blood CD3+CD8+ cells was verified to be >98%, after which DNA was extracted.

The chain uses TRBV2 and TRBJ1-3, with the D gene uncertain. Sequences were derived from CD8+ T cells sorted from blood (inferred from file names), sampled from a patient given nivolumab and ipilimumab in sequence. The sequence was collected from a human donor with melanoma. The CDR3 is CASSSTDSGNTIYF. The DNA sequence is TGTGCCAGCAGTTCCACAGACTCTGGAAACACCATATATTTT.